This T cell receptor (beta chain) was documented in a study of cytotoxic CD8 clonotypes in ibrutinib-treated CLL. The count of this clone is one. V was clipped by 3 bases and J by 2 bases, with 16 bases between them. This CDR3 has 16 amino acids. The germline V gene has CDR1 SGDLS and CDR2 YYNGEE. Repertoires were generated with immunoSEQ multiplex PCR, while TCRdb's copy carries only in-frame clones and drops some. The sample carries 250,000 to 350,000 clones, 65% to 85% recorded once. The specimen was PBMCs, collected at disease progression, from a patient treated with ibrutinib. The chain combines TRBV9 with TRBJ2-3; weak D call: TRBD1 (6 bases). The clonotype comes from a human donor with chronic lymphocytic leukemia. As DNA, the CDR3 is TGTGCCAGCAGCGCTAACAGGGTTCAAGTCACAGATACGCAGTATTTT. This sequence encodes CASSANRVQVTDTQYF.